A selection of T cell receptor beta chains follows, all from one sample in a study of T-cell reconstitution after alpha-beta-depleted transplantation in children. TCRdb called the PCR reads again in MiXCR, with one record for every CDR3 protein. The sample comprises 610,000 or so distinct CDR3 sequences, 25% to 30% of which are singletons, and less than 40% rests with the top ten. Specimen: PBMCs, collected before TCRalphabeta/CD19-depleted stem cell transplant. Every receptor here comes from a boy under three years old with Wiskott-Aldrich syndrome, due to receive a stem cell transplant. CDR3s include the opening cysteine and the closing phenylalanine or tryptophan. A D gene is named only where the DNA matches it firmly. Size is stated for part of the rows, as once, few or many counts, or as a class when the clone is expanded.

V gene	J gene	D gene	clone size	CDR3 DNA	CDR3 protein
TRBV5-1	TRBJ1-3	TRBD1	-	TGCGCCAGCAGCGAACAGGGGTCTGGAAACACCATATATTTT	CASSEQGSGNTIYF
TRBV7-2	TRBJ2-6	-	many	TGTGCCAGCAGCTTAAAGACCGGGGCCAACGTCCTGACTTTC	CASSLKTGANVLTF
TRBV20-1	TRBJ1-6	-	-	TGCAGTGCTAGAGAGCGGGCCAGATTATATAATTCACCCCTCCACTTT	CSARERARLYNSPLHF
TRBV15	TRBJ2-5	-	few	TGTGCCACCAGCAGAGCCCCGGTCAACCAAGAGACCCAGTACTTC	CATSRAPVNQETQYF
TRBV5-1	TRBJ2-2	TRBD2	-	TGCCCCAGCAGCCCCCATGGGGGGGCGAACACCGGGGAGCTGTTTTTT	CPSSPHGGANTGELFF
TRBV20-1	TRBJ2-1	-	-	TGCAGTGCTAAAAAGGGTAGCGGTTACAATGAGCAGTTCTTC	CSAKKGSGYNEQFF
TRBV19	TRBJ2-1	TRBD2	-	TGTGCCAGTAGCCGCGGACTAGCAAGTGTGGCTTACAATGAGCAGTTCTTC	CASSRGLASVAYNEQFF
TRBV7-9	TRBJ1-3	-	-	TGTGCCAGCAGCACTACAGGGTACTCTGGAAACACCATATATTTT	CASSTTGYSGNTIYF
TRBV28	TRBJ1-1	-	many	TGTGCCAGCAGCGCTACGGGGGTGGGGCCTGAAGCTTTCTTT	CASSATGVGPEAFF
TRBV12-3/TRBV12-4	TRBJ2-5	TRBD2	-	TGTGCCAGCAGTTGGTCCGGGACTAGTGTTTCCCCAGAGACCCAGTACTTC	CASSWSGTSVSPETQYF
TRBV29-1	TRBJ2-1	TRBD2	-	TGCAGCGTTAAAGGGACTAGCGCGTACAATGAGCAGTTCTTC	CSVKGTSAYNEQFF
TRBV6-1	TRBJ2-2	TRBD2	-	TGTGCCAGCAGCCGAATAGGATTACTAGCGGTGGCGAACACCGGGGAGCTGTTTTTT	CASSRIGLLAVANTGELFF
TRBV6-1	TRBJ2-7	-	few	TGTGCCAGCAGTAGAAAAGGGGGCTACGAGCAGTACTTC	CASSRKGGYEQYF
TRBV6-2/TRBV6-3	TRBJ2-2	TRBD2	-	TGTGCCAGCAGTTACTCGAGGACTAGCGGGAGCGGGGAGCTGTTTTTT	CASSYSRTSGSGELFF
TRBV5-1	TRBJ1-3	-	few	TGCGCCAGCAGCCGAGGGGACCACAGCTCTGGAAACACCATATATTTT	CASSRGDHSSGNTIYF
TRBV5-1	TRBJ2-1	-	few	TGCGCCAGCAAAGTTTCCTCCTACAATGAGCAGTTCTTC	CASKVSSYNEQFF
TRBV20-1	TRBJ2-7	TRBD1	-	TGCAGTGCTAGTGTGGGACAGGGGGCGTACGAGCAGTACTTC	CSASVGQGAYEQYF
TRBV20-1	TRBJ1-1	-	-	TGCAGTGCTAGAGATCTGGGGGGAAGTAGCACTGAAGCTTTCTTT	CSARDLGGSSTEAFF
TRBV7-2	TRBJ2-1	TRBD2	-	TGTGCCAGCAGCCGTCTGGGACTAGTCAATGAGCAGTTCTTC	CASSRLGLVNEQFF
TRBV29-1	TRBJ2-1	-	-	TGCAGCGTTGTTGCGTGGTCGGGGGGCCGTGTAGATGAGCAGTTCTTC	CSVVAWSGGRVDEQFF
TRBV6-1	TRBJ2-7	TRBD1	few	TGTGCCAGCAGCCGCAGACAGGGCCCCTCCTACGAGCAGTACTTC	CASSRRQGPSYEQYF
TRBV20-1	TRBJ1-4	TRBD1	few	TGCAGTGTCCTGGACAGGGGGGATGAAAAACTGTTTTTT	CSVLDRGDEKLFF